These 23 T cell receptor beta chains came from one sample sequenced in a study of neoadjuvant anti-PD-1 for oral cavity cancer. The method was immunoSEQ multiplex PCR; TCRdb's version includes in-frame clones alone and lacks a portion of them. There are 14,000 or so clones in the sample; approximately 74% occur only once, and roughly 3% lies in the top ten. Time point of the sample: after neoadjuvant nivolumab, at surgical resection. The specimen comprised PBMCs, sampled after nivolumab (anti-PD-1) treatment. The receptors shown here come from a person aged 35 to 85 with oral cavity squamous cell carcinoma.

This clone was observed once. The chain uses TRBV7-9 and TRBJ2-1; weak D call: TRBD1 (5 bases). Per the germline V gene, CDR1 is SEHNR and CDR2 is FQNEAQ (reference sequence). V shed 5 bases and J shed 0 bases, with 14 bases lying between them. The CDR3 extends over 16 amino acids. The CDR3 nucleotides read TGTGCCAGCAGCCTACTGGGGCATACCTCCTACAATGAGCAGTTCTTC. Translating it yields CASSLLGHTSYNEQFF.

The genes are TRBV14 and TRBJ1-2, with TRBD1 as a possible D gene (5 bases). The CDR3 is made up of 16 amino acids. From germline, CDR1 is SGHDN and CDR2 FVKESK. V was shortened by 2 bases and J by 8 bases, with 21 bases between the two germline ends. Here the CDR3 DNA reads TGTGCCAGCAGCCAATTAGCCCTGAGGGGATCGAGCGGCTACACCTTC. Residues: CASSQLALRGSSGYTF.

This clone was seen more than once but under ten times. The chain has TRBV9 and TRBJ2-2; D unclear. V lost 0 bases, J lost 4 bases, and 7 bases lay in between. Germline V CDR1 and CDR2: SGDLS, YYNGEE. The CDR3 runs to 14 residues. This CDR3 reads CASSVAGGTGELFF. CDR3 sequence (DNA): TGTGCCAGCAGCGTAGCGGGTGGCACCGGGGAGCTGTTTTTT.

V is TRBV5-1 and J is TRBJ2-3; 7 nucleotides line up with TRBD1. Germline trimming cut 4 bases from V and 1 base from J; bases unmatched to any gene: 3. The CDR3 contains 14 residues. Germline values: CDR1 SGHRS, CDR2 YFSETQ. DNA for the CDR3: TGCGCCAGCAGCACCGACAGGGGCACAGATACGCAGTATTTT. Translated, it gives CASSTDRGTDTQYF.

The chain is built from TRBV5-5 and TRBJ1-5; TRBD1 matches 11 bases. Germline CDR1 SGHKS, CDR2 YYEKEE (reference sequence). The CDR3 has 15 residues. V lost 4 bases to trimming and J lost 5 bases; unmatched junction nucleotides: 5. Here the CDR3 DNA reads TGTGCCAGCAGCCGCACGGGACAGGGGGATCAGCCCCAGCATTTT. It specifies CASSRTGQGDQPQHF.

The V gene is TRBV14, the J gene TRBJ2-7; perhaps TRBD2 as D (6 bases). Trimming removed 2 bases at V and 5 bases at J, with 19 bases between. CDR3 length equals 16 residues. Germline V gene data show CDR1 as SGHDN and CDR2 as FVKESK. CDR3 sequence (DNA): TGTGCCAGCAGCCAACTGTTGGGTCCTAGCGAACACGAGCAGTACTTC. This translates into CASSQLLGPSEHEQYF.

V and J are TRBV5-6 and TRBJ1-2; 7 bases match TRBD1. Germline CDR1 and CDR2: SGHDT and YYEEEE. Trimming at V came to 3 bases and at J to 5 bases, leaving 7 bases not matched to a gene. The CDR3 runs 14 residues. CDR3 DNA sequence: TGTGCCAGCAGCTCCGACAGGGATTGGTATGGCTACACCTTC. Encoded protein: CASSSDRDWYGYTF.

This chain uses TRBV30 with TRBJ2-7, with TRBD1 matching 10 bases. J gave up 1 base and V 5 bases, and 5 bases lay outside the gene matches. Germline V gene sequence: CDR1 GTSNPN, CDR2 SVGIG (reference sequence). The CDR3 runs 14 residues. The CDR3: CAWGWTGGSYEQYF. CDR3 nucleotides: TGTGCCTGGGGATGGACAGGGGGTTCCTACGAGCAGTACTTC.

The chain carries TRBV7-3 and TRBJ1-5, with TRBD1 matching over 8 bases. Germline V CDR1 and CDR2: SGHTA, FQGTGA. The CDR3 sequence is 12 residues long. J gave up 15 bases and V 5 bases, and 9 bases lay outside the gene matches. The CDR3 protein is CASSALGDRPHF. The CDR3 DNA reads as TGTGCCAGCAGCGCCCTGGGGGACAGGCCGCATTTT.

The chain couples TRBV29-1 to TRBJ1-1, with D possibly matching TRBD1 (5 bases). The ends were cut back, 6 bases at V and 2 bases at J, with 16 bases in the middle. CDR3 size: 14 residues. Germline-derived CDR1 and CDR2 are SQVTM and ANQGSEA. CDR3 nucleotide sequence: TGCAGCGTAGGACTAGGGACCGGAAACACTGAAGCTTTCTTT. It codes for CSVGLGTGNTEAFF.

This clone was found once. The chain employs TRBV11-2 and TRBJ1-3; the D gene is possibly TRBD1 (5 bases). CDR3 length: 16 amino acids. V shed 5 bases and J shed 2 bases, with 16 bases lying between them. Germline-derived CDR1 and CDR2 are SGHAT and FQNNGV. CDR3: CASSRDRGGAGNTIYF. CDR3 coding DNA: TGTGCCAGCAGCCGGGACCGGGGGGGGGCTGGAAACACCATATATTTT.

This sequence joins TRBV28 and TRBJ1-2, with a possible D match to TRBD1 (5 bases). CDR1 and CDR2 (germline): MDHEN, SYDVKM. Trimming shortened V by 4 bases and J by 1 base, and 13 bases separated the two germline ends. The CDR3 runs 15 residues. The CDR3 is CASSSLRGINYGYTF. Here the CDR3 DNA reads TGTGCCAGCAGTTCCCTTCGGGGGATTAACTATGGCTACACCTTC.

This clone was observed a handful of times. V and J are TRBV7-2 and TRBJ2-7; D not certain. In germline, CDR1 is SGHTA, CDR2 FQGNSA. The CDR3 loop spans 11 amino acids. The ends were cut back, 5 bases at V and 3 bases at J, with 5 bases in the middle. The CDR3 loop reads CASSNFYEQYF. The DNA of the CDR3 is TGTGCCAGCAGCAACTTCTACGAGCAGTACTTC.

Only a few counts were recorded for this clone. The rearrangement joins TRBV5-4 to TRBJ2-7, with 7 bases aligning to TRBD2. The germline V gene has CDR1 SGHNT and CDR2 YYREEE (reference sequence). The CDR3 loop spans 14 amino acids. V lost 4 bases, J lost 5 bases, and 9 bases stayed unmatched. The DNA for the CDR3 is TGTGCCAGCAGCCTAAGACTAGCAATCAACGAGCAGTACTTC. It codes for CASSLRLAINEQYF.

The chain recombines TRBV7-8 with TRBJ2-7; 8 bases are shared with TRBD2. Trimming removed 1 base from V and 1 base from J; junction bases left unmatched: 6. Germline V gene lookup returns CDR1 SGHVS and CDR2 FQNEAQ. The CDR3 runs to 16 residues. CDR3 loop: CASSLEASGLSYEQYF. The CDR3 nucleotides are TGTGCCAGCAGCTTAGAGGCTAGCGGGTTATCCTACGAGCAGTACTTC.

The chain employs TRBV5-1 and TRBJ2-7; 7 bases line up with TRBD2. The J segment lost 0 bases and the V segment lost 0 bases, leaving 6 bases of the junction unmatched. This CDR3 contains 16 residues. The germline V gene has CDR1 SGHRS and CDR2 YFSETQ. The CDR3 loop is CASSLAGGSSSYEQYF. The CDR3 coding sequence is TGCGCCAGCAGCTTGGCCGGGGGGTCGAGCTCCTACGAGCAGTACTTC.

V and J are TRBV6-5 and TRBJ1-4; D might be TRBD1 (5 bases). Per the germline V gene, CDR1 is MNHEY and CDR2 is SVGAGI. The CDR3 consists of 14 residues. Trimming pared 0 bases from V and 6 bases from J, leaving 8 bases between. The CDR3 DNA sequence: TGTGCCAGCAGTTACTCCGGGGGTGATGAAAAACTGTTTTTT. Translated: CASSYSGGDEKLFF.

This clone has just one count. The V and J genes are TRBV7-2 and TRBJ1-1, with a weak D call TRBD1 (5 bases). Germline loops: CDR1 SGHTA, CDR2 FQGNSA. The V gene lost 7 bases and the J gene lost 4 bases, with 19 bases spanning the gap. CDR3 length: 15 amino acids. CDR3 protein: CASTLAWKGTTEAFF. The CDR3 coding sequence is TGTGCCAGCACCCTAGCCTGGAAGGGGACCACTGAAGCTTTCTTT. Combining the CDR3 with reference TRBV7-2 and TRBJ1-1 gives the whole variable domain GAGVSQSPSNKVTEKGKDVELRCDPISGHTALYWYRQSLGQGLEFLIYFQGNSAPDKSGLPSDRFSAERTGGSVSTLTIQRTQQEDSAVYLCASTLAWKGTTEAFFGQGTRLTVV.

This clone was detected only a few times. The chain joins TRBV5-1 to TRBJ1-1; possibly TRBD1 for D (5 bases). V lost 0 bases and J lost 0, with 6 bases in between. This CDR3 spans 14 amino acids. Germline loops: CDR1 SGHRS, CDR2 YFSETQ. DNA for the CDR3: TGCGCCAGCAGCTTGGGGGGCCTGAACACTGAAGCTTTCTTT. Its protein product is CASSLGGLNTEAFF. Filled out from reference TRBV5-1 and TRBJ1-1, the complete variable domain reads KAGVTQTPRYLIKTRGQQVTLSCSPISGHRSVSWYQQTPGQGLQFLFEYFSETQRNKGNFPGRFSGRQFSNSRSEMNVSTLELGDSALYLCASSLGGLNTEAFFGQGTRLTVV.

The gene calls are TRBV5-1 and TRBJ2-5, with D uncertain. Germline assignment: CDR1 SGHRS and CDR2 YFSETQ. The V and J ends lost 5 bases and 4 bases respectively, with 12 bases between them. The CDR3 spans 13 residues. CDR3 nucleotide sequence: TGCGCCAGCAGTTTGATTCCTGGAGAGACCCAGTACTTC. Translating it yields CASSLIPGETQYF. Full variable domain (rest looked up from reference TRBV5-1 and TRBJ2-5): KAGVTQTPRYLIKTRGQQVTLSCSPISGHRSVSWYQQTPGQGLQFLFEYFSETQRNKGNFPGRFSGRQFSNSRSEMNVSTLELGDSALYLCASSLIPGETQYFGPGTRLLVL.

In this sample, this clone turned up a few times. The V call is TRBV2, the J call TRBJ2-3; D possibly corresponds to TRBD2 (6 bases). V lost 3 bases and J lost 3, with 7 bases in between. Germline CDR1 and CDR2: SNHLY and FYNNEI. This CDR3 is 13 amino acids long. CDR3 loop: CASSERETDTQYF. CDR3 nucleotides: TGTGCCAGCAGTGAGCGGGAAACAGATACGCAGTATTTT.

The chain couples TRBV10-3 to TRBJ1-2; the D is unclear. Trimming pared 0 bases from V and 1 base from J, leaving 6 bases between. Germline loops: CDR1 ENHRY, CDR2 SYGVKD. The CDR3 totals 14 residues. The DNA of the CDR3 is TGTGCCATCAGTGAGTCGCCCGGTAACTATGGCTACACCTTC. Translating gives CAISESPGNYGYTF.

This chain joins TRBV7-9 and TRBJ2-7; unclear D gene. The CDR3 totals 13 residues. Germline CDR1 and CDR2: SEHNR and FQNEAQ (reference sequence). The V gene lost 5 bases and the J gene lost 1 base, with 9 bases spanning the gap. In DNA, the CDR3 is TGTGCCAGCAGCCCTCAAATTTCCTACGAGCAGTACTTC. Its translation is CASSPQISYEQYF.